This TCR beta chain came from a study of Tregs in tolerant kidney transplant recipients. Study-level results: Few patients were studied, so findings need validation in larger groups.

As regards this clone: Its target is not known. A read error may account for a junction end that differs from germline.

Repertoires were generated with immunoSEQ multiplex PCR, while TCRdb's copy carries only in-frame clones and drops some. Of 75,000 to 100,000 clones listed, around nine tenths are singletons. Per the germline V gene, CDR1 is SNHLY and CDR2 is FYNNEI. This CDR3 has 16 amino acids. The sequence was collected from a human donor in good health. Input material: CD8+ T cells from blood. The chain links TRBV2 to TRBJ2-5; possibly TRBD1 for D (6 bases). The CDR3 sequence: CASRKTGEDDQGTQYF. The CDR3 DNA follows: TGTGCCAGCAGGAAGACAGGAGAAGACGACCAAGGGACCCAGTACTTC. Combining the CDR3 with reference TRBV2 and TRBJ2-5 gives the whole variable domain EPEVTQTPSHQVTQMGQEVILRCVPISNHLYFYWYRQILGQKVEFLVSFYNNEISEKSEIFDDQFSVERPDGSNFTLKIRSTKLEDSAMYFCASRKTGEDDQGTQYFGPGTRLLVL.